The 14 T cell receptor beta chains below were found in one sample sequenced in a study of blood T cell repertoires in COVID-19. Sequenced by immunoSEQ multiplex PCR; TCRdb stores in-frame clones only, minus some. Counted here are 110,000 to 150,000 clones, roughly three quarters occurring once; the ten biggest clones make up around 4%. The sequenced sample consisted of peripheral blood. These TCRs come from a man in his sixties with acute or convalescent COVID-19.

The rearrangement uses TRBV13 and TRBJ2-7, with D perhaps matching TRBD2 (5 bases). The CDR3 sequence is 14 residues long. Germline CDR1 reads PRHDT; CDR2 reads FYEKMQ (reference sequence). Deletions cut 5 bases from V and 3 bases from J, with 14 bases between. CDR3 nucleotide sequence: TGTGCCAGCAGCCGAGATGGGAGCCTCTACGAGCAGTACTTC. Protein: CASSRDGSLYEQYF.

The chain has TRBV3-1 (or the pseudogene TRBV3-2) and TRBJ2-1; 12 bases match TRBD2. Germline assignment: CDR1 LGHDT and CDR2 YNNKEL (reference sequence). The V segment lost 3 bases and the J segment 6 bases; nucleotides outside the gene matches: 12. The CDR3 totals 18 residues. CDR3: CASSHSSGRARRGNEQFF. The CDR3 bases are TGTGCCAGCAGCCATTCTAGCGGGAGGGCGAGAAGGGGCAATGAGCAGTTCTTC.

V is TRBV6-5 and J is TRBJ2-1, with 9 bases identical to TRBD2. The CDR3 sequence is 14 residues long. From germline, CDR1 is MNHEY and CDR2 SVGAGI. The J segment lost 9 bases and the V segment lost 6 bases, leaving 9 bases of the junction unmatched. The CDR3 DNA follows: TGTGCCAGCAGGGTGGGTAGCGGGAGTGGTGAGCAGTTCTTC. Translating gives CASRVGSGSGEQFF.

The chain is built from TRBV15 and TRBJ1-3; 8 bases match TRBD1. V shed 5 bases, J shed 2 bases, and the junction held 8 bases outside the gene matches. Germline values: CDR1 LNHNV, CDR2 YYDKDF (reference sequence). This CDR3 has 16 amino acids. CDR3 residues: CATSSKQGEAGNTIYF. The CDR3 DNA reads TGTGCCACCAGCTCTAAACAGGGGGAGGCTGGAAACACCATATATTTT. The full variable domain, with the rest looked up from reference TRBV15 and TRBJ1-3, is DAMVIQNPRYQVTQFGKPVTLSCSQTLNHNVMYWYQQKSSQAPKLLFHYYDKDFNNEADTPDNFQSRRPNTSFCFLDIRSPGLGDTAMYLCATSSKQGEAGNTIYFGEGSWLTVV.

V is TRBV9 and J is TRBJ2-3, with 8 bases lining up with TRBD1. Trimming cost V 4 bases and J 1 base; bases outside gene matches: 23. In germline, CDR1 is SGDLS, CDR2 YYNGEE. CDR3 length: 21 residues. This CDR3 is CASSLTQGDPTALRGTDTQYF. CDR3 nucleotides: TGTGCCAGCAGCCTAACACAGGGGGACCCCACGGCCCTACGGGGCACAGATACGCAGTATTTT.

V is TRBV28 and J is TRBJ2-3; no firm D call. With 3 bases removed from V and 6 bases from J, the gap between germline ends came to 19 bases. The CDR3 covers 16 residues. CDR1 is MDHEN, CDR2 SYDVKM, per germline. CDR3 in amino acids: CASSLWLPEEPDTQYF. Here the CDR3 DNA reads TGTGCCAGCAGTTTGTGGCTCCCCGAAGAACCGGATACGCAGTATTTT.

The chain uses TRBV6-5 and TRBJ2-7, with D perhaps TRBD2 (6 bases). Germline V gene lookup returns CDR1 MNHEY and CDR2 SVGAGI. The CDR3 extends over 15 amino acids. V lost 5 bases and J lost 3, with 17 bases in between. The CDR3 loop reads CASSPTAGRNYEQYF. The DNA of the CDR3 is TGTGCCAGCAGTCCTACCGCCGGGAGAAACTACGAGCAGTACTTC.

The chain combines TRBV24-1 with TRBJ2-3, with 9 bases aligning to TRBD2. The V and J ends lost 7 bases and 1 base, in that order; junction bases with no gene match: 8. The CDR3 contains 16 residues. Germline CDR1 KGHDR, CDR2 SFDVKD. The DNA for the CDR3 is TGTGCCACCAGCCCGACTAGCGGAGAACGCACAGATACGCAGTATTTT. Its protein product is CATSPTSGERTDTQYF.

This chain connects TRBV6-5 to TRBJ1-2; D not resolved. Germline CDR1 is MNHEY and CDR2 is SVGAGI. This CDR3 has 13 amino acids. Trimming pared 6 bases from V and 1 base from J, leaving 9 bases between. The CDR3 spells CASSQTNNYGYTF. In nucleotides, the CDR3 is TGTGCCAGCAGCCAAACAAATAACTATGGCTACACCTTC.

This clone was seen at least ten times. The sample has other DNA sequences that encode this CDR3 too. The rearrangement joins TRBV6-5 to TRBJ1-2; D remains unclear. The CDR3 length is 14 residues. Deletions cut 2 bases from V and 4 bases from J, with 11 bases between. Germline-derived CDR1 and CDR2 are MNHEY and SVGAGI. The CDR3 nucleotides are TGTGCCAGCAGTTACACCCTCTCGAGCTATGGCTACACCTTC. Protein product: CASSYTLSSYGYTF.

The gene calls are TRBV11-2 and TRBJ2-4; D unresolved. There are 14 residues in the CDR3. Between the trimmed V and J ends, which lost 10 bases and 2 bases, there was a span of 15 bases. Germline-derived CDR1 and CDR2 are SGHAT and FQNNGV. The CDR3 DNA sequence: TGTGCCACCCAACCCAGGAATACCAAAAACATTCAGTACTTC. Protein: CATQPRNTKNIQYF.

This clone was seen only once. The chain carries TRBV7-6 and TRBJ2-7; 8 nucleotides align to TRBD1. Germline trimming cut 5 bases from V and 6 bases from J; bases unmatched to any gene: 3. The germline gives CDR1 SGHVS, CDR2 FNYEAQ. The CDR3 is 12 amino acids. The CDR3 spells CASSIDRGEQYF. CDR3 in DNA: TGTGCCAGCAGCATCGACAGGGGCGAGCAGTACTTC.

The chain has TRBV6-1 and TRBJ2-1, with D possibly matching TRBD2 (6 bases). The CDR3 spans 15 residues. CDR1 and CDR2 (germline): MNHNS, SASEGT. Trimming took 2 bases from V and 15 from J, leaving 23 bases between them. The CDR3 sequence is CASSETLVAVMSMFF. The DNA of the CDR3 is TGTGCCAGCAGTGAAACCTTAGTAGCGGTAATGAGCATGTTCTTC.

The V call is TRBV6-5, the J call TRBJ1-6; weak D call: TRBD1 (6 bases). Trimming took 6 bases from V and 9 from J, leaving 9 bases between them. The CDR3 has 12 residues. CDR1 is MNHEY, CDR2 SVGAGI, per germline. The CDR3 coding sequence is TGTGCCAGCAGCCTCAGGGGTTCACCCCTCCACTTT. Its protein product is CASSLRGSPLHF.